The 17 T cell receptor beta chains given below trace back to one sample, sequenced in a study of blood T cell repertoires in COVID-19. TCRdb's copy holds only in-frame clones and misses some; the assay was immunoSEQ multiplex PCR. The sample lists hundreds of thousands of clones, about 89% occurring once. Sequencing was carried out using peripheral blood. Receptor source: an older woman with COVID-19, enrolled during active disease.

The chain's CDR3 is CASSFEGGRDGRSYEQYF. Here the CDR3 DNA reads TGTGCCAGCAGTTTCGAGGGGGGGCGGGACGGACGTTCCTACGAGCAGTACTTC. The chain carries TRBV28 and TRBJ2-7; D might be TRBD2 (7 bases). Germline lookup yields CDR1 MDHEN and CDR2 SYDVKM. V was shortened by 3 bases and J by 1 base, with 22 bases between the two germline ends. The CDR3 has 18 residues.

This clone showed up just a few times. The CDR3: CASSQDSPRAYEQYF. The CDR3 region has the DNA TGCGCCAGCAGCCAAGATTCGCCTAGAGCTTACGAGCAGTACTTC. V and J are TRBV4-1 and TRBJ2-7; D remains ambiguous. The germline gives CDR1 MGHRA, CDR2 YSYEKL. The CDR3 spans 15 residues. The V gene lost 0 bases and the J gene lost 4 bases, with 13 bases spanning the gap.

This rearrangement joins TRBV9 to TRBJ2-1; TRBD2 matches at 8 bases. Germline values: CDR1 SGDLS, CDR2 YYNGEE. Trimming removed 4 bases from V and 4 bases from J; junction bases left unmatched: 7. The CDR3 runs to 15 residues. For the CDR3, the DNA is TGTGCCAGCAGCCCGAGGACTAGCTCGTACAATGAGCAGTTCTTC. As protein: CASSPRTSSYNEQFF. Complete variable domain (other parts from reference TRBV9 and TRBJ2-1): DSGVTQTPKHLITATGQRVTLRCSPRSGDLSVYWYQQSLDQGLQFLIQYYNGEERAKGNILERFSAQQFPDLHSELNLSSLELGDSALYFCASSPRTSSYNEQFFGPGTRLTVL.

This clone showed up just a few times. The J gene is TRBJ1-1, the V gene TRBV28, with TRBD1 as a possible D gene (6 bases). The CDR3 is 15 amino acids. The germline V gene encodes CDR1 MDHEN and CDR2 SYDVKM. The ends were cut back, 3 bases at V and 10 bases at J, with 21 bases in the middle. The CDR3 reads CASSFPNRVLNGAFF. In DNA form, the CDR3 reads TGTGCCAGCAGTTTCCCAAACAGGGTCCTTAATGGAGCTTTCTTT.

The genes are TRBV11-3 and TRBJ1-1, with a tentative D call TRBD1 (5 bases). The CDR3 runs to 14 residues. Trimming removed 5 bases at V and 6 bases at J, with 16 bases between. The germline CDR1 and CDR2 sequences are SGHNT and YENEEA. The CDR3 DNA sequence: TGTGCCAGCAGCCCCGGGGGGTCAGTATCTGAAGCTTTCTTT. Residues: CASSPGGSVSEAFF.

The chain is built from TRBV18 and TRBJ2-5; no clear D. V lost 0 bases and J lost 1, with 6 bases in between. Germline assignment: CDR1 KGHSH and CDR2 LQKENI. This CDR3 region has 14 residues. CDR3 region: CASSPPAAQETQYF. In DNA form, the CDR3 reads TGTGCCAGCTCACCACCAGCTGCCCAAGAGACCCAGTACTTC. Full variable domain (missing parts from reference TRBV18 and TRBJ2-5): NAGVMQNPRHLVRRRGQEARLRCSPMKGHSHVYWYRQLPEEGLKFMVYLQKENIIDESGMPKERFSAEFPKEGPSILRIQQVVRGDSAAYFCASSPPAAQETQYFGPGTRLLVL.

The V and J genes are TRBV6-6 and TRBJ1-2; 11 bases align to TRBD1. V lost 6 bases and J lost 8; bases outside the gene matches: 8. Germline V gene data show CDR1 as MNHNY and CDR2 as SVGAGI (reference sequence). The CDR3 is 14 residues long. CDR3 DNA sequence: TGTGCCAGCAGCAGCCGGGACAGGGGGTACGGCTACACCTTC. Translation: CASSSRDRGYGYTF.

This rearrangement joins TRBV9 to TRBJ2-1; 12 bases line up with TRBD2. The germline V gene encodes CDR1 SGDLS and CDR2 YYNGEE. The CDR3 sequence is 17 residues long. The junction had 11 bases not matched to a gene; V was cut back by 0 bases and J by 10 bases. DNA of the CDR3: TGTGCCAGCAGCGTAGGTCAGGACGGACTAGCGGGGCCGGAGCAGTTCTTC. It yields the protein CASSVGQDGLAGPEQFF.

The rearrangement joins TRBV24-1 to TRBJ2-1, with no clear D. The CDR3 consists of 13 residues. V was cut by 7 bases and J by 6 bases, with 12 bases left in between. The V gene's germline CDR1 is KGHDR and CDR2 SFDVKD. The CDR3 reads CATRLDSVNEQFF. The DNA for the CDR3 is TGTGCCACCAGGCTCGACTCAGTCAATGAGCAGTTCTTC.

The rearrangement joins TRBV28 to TRBJ1-5; no definite D call. The V gene lost 6 bases and the J gene lost 3 bases, with 15 bases spanning the gap. The CDR3 runs to 15 residues. The germline V gene has CDR1 MDHEN and CDR2 SYDVKM. The CDR3 nucleotides are TGTGCCAGCAGCCCCGGTGGGAGGGTCAATCAGCCCCAGCATTTT. Its protein product is CASSPGGRVNQPQHF.

V and J are TRBV19 and TRBJ2-7; possible D gene TRBD2, 6 bases. CDR3 length equals 13 residues. V was pared by 5 bases and J by 3 bases, with 11 bases between. CDR1 and CDR2 (germline): LNHDA, SQIVND (reference sequence). The CDR3 loop is CASSAGTFYEQYF. The CDR3 DNA reads as TGTGCCAGTAGTGCCGGGACTTTCTACGAGCAGTACTTC.

The chain is built from TRBV2 and TRBJ1-1; D is undetermined. Trimming stripped 6 bases from V and 1 base from J, with 9 bases between. Germline CDR1 and CDR2: SNHLY and FYNNEI. CDR3 length equals 13 residues. The CDR3: CASSQAGNTEAFF. CDR3 DNA: TGTGCCAGCAGCCAGGCGGGGAACACTGAAGCTTTCTTT.

The V gene is TRBV27, the J gene TRBJ1-5; 9 nucleotides match TRBD1. V gave up 8 bases and J gave up 2 bases; unmatched junction bases: 1. CDR3 size: 13 residues. CDR1 and CDR2 (germline): MNHEY, SMNVEV (reference sequence). The CDR3 spells CASRDRGNQPQHF. The DNA for the CDR3 is TGTGCCAGCCGGGACAGGGGCAATCAGCCCCAGCATTTT.

The rearrangement uses TRBV19 and TRBJ1-1; 8 bases are shared with TRBD1. The CDR3 contains 14 residues. The ends lost 6 bases at V and 5 bases at J; junction bases unmatched: 8. Germline values: CDR1 LNHDA, CDR2 SQIVND (reference sequence). CDR3 sequence (DNA): TGTGCCAGTAGACTTCAGGGGGCGCGAACTGAAGCTTTCTTT. Protein: CASRLQGARTEAFF.

The chain joins TRBV30 to TRBJ2-2; TRBD1 aligns across 7 bases. Germline V gene lookup returns CDR1 GTSNPN and CDR2 SVGIG (reference sequence). The CDR3 loop spans 15 amino acids. Unmatched junction bases numbered 7, after V lost 2 bases and J lost 4 bases. CDR3 coding DNA: TGTGCCTGGAGTACTCCAGACAGGGTCACCGGGGAGCTGTTTTTT. This encodes CAWSTPDRVTGELFF. Based on the CDR3 plus reference TRBV30 and TRBJ2-2, the full variable domain is SQTIHQWPATLVQPVGSPLSLECTVEGTSNPNLYWYRQAAGRGLQLLFYSVGIGQISSEVPQNLSASRPQDRQFILSSKKLLLSDSGFYLCAWSTPDRVTGELFFGEGSRLTVL.

This chain uses TRBV9 with TRBJ2-2; D gene ambiguous. The CDR3 has 15 amino acids. The V gene lost 4 bases and the J gene lost 4 bases, with 14 bases spanning the gap. Germline assignment: CDR1 SGDLS and CDR2 YYNGEE. The CDR3 region is CASSQSGITTGELFF. CDR3 sequence (DNA): TGTGCCAGCAGCCAATCCGGTATCACCACCGGGGAGCTGTTTTTT.

The genes are TRBV19 and TRBJ2-2, with 7 bases identical to TRBD2. Germline CDR1 LNHDA, CDR2 SQIVND (reference sequence). Trimming cost V 9 bases and J 9 bases; bases outside gene matches: 10. The CDR3 length is 13 residues. The CDR3 DNA is TGTGCCAGCGGGGGGTGGTCCCCGAGGGAGCTGTTTTTT. The encoded protein is CASGGWSPRELFF.